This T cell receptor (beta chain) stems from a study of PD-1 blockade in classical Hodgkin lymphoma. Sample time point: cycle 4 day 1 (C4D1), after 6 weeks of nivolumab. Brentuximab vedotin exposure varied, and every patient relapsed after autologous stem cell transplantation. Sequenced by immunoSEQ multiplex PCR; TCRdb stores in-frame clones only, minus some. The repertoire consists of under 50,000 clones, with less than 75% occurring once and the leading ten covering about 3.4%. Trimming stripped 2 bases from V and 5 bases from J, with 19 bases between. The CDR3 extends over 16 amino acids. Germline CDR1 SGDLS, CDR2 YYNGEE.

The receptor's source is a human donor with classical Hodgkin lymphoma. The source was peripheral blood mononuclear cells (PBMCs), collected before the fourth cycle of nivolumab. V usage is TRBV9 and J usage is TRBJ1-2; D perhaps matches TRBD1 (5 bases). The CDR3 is CASSVSMGGVKYGYTF. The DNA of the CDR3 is TGTGCCAGCAGCGTCTCGATGGGGGGAGTTAAGTATGGCTACACCTTC.